This T cell receptor (beta chain) was captured in a study of T cell responses to AZD1222 COVID-19 vaccine. Study-wide context: Pooling of second doses given at about 4 or about 12 weeks was done.

Germline loops: CDR1 SGHRS, CDR2 YFSETQ. The CDR3 runs 16 residues. V lost 4 bases and J lost 10, with 21 bases in between. Study-wide results and caveats: Spike was spanned by vaccine-associated CD4 TCRs, with dominance at 160-218 and 743-854. Repertoires were sampled only after the peak T cell response.

As to this clone: Its specificity is unknown.

Some clones are missing from TCRdb's copy, which holds only in-frame ones; the method was immunoSEQ multiplex PCR. The table includes approximately 82,000 clones, approximately 85% detected once. The starting material was peripheral blood, obtained on day 0 of AZD1222 vaccination. This clonotype was obtained from an adult in good health. The V and J genes are TRBV5-1 and TRBJ1-6, with D unclear. CDR3 DNA sequence: TGCGCCAGCAGCGAGCAGACCCTTTCGGAGGGCTCACCCCTCCACTTT. It specifies CASSEQTLSEGSPLHF.